This entry lists 9 T cell receptor beta chains sequenced from one sample in a study of CD8+ T cells in alopecia areata. The authors extracted RNA and reverse transcribed it into cDNA as the sequencing template. Repertoires were generated with immunoSEQ multiplex PCR, while TCRdb's copy carries only in-frame clones and drops some. The sample contains more than 9,500 clones, around three fifths of which appear only once. Researchers took lesional scalp punch biopsies and peripheral blood from people who were alopecia areata patients. Source material: skin. The receptor set was obtained from a human donor with alopecia areata.

The rearrangement links TRBV29-1 to TRBJ2-5; the D gene is possibly TRBD1 (5 bases). CDR3 size: 14 residues. The V gene's germline CDR1 is SQVTM and CDR2 ANQGSEA. The V end was cut by 4 bases, the J end by 5 bases, with 17 bases between. In DNA, the CDR3 is TGCAGCGTTGTCTATCCTTTGGCAGGGGAGACCCAGTACTTC. Translating it yields CSVVYPLAGETQYF.

The genes are TRBV6-5 and TRBJ2-2; TRBD1 agrees at 7 bases. In germline, CDR1 is MNHEY, CDR2 SVGAGI. The CDR3 runs 16 residues. V gave up 0 bases and J gave up 3 bases; unmatched junction bases: 4. The CDR3 DNA follows: TGTGCCAGCAGTTACTCAAGGGGGCGAGACACCGGGGAGCTGTTTTTT. This encodes CASSYSRGRDTGELFF.

This clone was observed a few times. This sequence joins TRBV7-2 and TRBJ2-3; D possibly corresponds to TRBD1 (6 bases). The CDR3 consists of 13 residues. V dropped 4 bases and J dropped 4 bases, with 9 bases sitting between them. The germline V gene encodes CDR1 SGHTA and CDR2 FQGNSA. Written as DNA, the CDR3 is TGTGCCAGCAGCTCCTACAGGGCAGATACGCAGTATTTT. It codes for CASSSYRADTQYF.

This clone was seen only a few times. The V and J genes are TRBV7-2 and TRBJ1-3; D remains unclear. There are 15 residues in the CDR3. The ends were cut back, 4 bases at V and 0 bases at J, with 10 bases in the middle. CDR1 and CDR2 from the germline V gene are SGHTA and FQGNSA. DNA for the CDR3: TGTGCCAGCAGCTATGTTGGTACCTCTGGAAACACCATATATTTT. Its translation: CASSYVGTSGNTIYF.

The chain recombines TRBV7-9 with TRBJ2-5, with D possibly being TRBD2 (6 bases). Germline CDR1 and CDR2: SEHNR and FQNEAQ (reference sequence). The CDR3 covers 14 residues. The V end was cut by 5 bases, the J end by 5 bases, with 15 bases between. The CDR3 is CASSIRRGSETQYF. For the CDR3, the DNA is TGTGCCAGCAGCATCCGACGGGGGTCTGAGACCCAGTACTTC.

This clone was recorded a few times. The V call is TRBV19, the J call TRBJ2-3; a possible D gene is TRBD2 (5 bases). CDR1 and CDR2 from the germline V gene are LNHDA and SQIVND (reference sequence). Trimming removed 6 bases from V and 2 bases from J, with 12 bases in between. This CDR3 spans 14 amino acids. CDR3 region: CASSNGILTDTQYF. As DNA, the CDR3 is TGTGCCAGTAGCAACGGGATCCTCACAGATACGCAGTATTTT.

Only a few counts were recorded for this clone. V usage is TRBV23-1 and J usage is TRBJ2-2; perhaps D is TRBD1 or TRBD2 (6 bases each). TRBV23-1 is placed among ORFs of uncertain function. Trimming shortened V by 0 bases and J by 9 bases, and 11 bases separated the two germline ends. There are 14 residues in the CDR3. The CDR3 coding sequence is TGCGCCAGCAGTCAATCTACGGGGGCCCGGGAGCTGTTTTTT. Translated, it gives CASSQSTGARELFF.

The rearrangement links TRBV19 to TRBJ2-6, with unresolved D. With 4 bases removed from V and 0 bases from J, the gap between germline ends came to 22 bases. Per germline, CDR1 LNHDA and CDR2 SQIVND (reference sequence). CDR3 length equals 20 residues. The CDR3 protein is CASSKVVGRRTTSGANVLTF. The CDR3 DNA reads TGTGCCAGTAGTAAAGTGGTAGGACGGAGAACTACCTCTGGGGCCAACGTCCTGACTTTC. The full variable domain, in which reference TRBV19 and TRBJ2-6 provide the parts outside the CDR3, is DGGITQSPKYLFRKEGQNVTLSCEQNLNHDAMYWYRQDPGQGLRLIYYSQIVNDFQKGDIAEGYSVSREKKESFPLTVTSAQKNPTAFYLCASSKVVGRRTTSGANVLTFGAGSRLTVL.

The chain combines TRBV30 with TRBJ2-3; D unresolved. Deletions cut 4 bases from V and 2 bases from J, with 10 bases between. Germline CDR1 reads GTSNPN; CDR2 reads SVGIG (reference sequence). The CDR3 has 13 amino acids. The CDR3 DNA reads as TGTGCCTGGAAAGGGATTTTCACAGATACGCAGTATTTT. Translating it yields CAWKGIFTDTQYF.